This T cell receptor beta chain is drawn from a study of T-cell memory formation after mild COVID-19. Study findings and constraints: The authors left the SARS-CoV-2 specificity of second-wave clones peaking on day 37 unconfirmed.

The TCR alpha and TCR beta cDNA libraries, bearing sample barcodes and UMIs, were generated by 5'RACE using constant-segment primers. MiXCR, applied by TCRdb to the 5' RACE reads, yields one record per CDR3 protein. The sample carries fewer than 250,000 distinct CDR3 sequences, roughly 30% recorded once. V shed 4 bases and J shed 3 bases, with 12 bases lying between them. This CDR3 has 13 residues. CDR1 SQVTM and CDR2 ANQGSEA come from the germline V gene. Regarding this clonotype: Its antigen remains unidentified.

The clonotype originates from an adult woman who had mild COVID-19 (a few samples of this study predate the infection). Cell type and time point are not known. Sequenced input: PBMCs or a T cell subset sorted from them (not recorded which). This chain links TRBV29-1 with TRBJ1-2; D is possibly TRBD1 (5 bases). The CDR3 DNA reads TGCAGCGTTGCGGCAGGGACTTACTATGGCTACACCTTC. Its protein product is CSVAAGTYYGYTF.